Listed below are T cell receptor beta chains from one sample, sequenced in a study of blood T cells in healthy people across ages. Each CDR3 protein gets one entry after TCRdb re-called the 5' RACE reads with MiXCR. The repertoire holds about 640,000 distinct CDR3 sequences, with around 54% as singletons. Sequencing was carried out using blood. The source of these receptors is a man between 60 and 75 years old in good health. The CDR3 runs from the conserved cysteine through the conserved F or W.

TRBV3-1	TRBJ2-5	CASSPSRGVFLETQYF
TRBV12-5	TRBJ1-2	CASGLAQFTGRHYGYTF
TRBV6-1	TRBJ2-7	CASNFGQGRYEQYF
TRBV4-2	TRBJ2-6	CASSQEESGANVLTF
TRBV4-1	TRBJ2-7	CASSHGTGSYEQYF
TRBV28	TRBJ2-7	CASSPPDERSYEQYF
TRBV27	TRBJ2-5	CASSLTGQGGETQYF
TRBV2	TRBJ2-5	CASSPGTLQETQYF
TRBV20-1	TRBJ2-5	CSARGGSGGSQETQYF
TRBV2	TRBJ2-4	CASSDTGWLTKNIQYF
TRBV5-1	TRBJ2-5	CASKPARVWETQYF
TRBV2	TRBJ2-1	CASSERGSSYNEQFF
TRBV20-1	TRBJ2-7	CSAPSGTGGPYEQYF
TRBV24-1	NA	CATGDFQGLGETQYF
TRBV27	TRBJ1-2	CASSYSARVDYGYTF
TRBV6-6	TRBJ1-6	CASRLRVGGSPLHF
TRBV20-1	TRBJ1-5	CSADQDRNNQPQHF
TRBV9	TRBJ1-1	CASSVLGPPTNTEAFF